This T cell receptor (beta chain) was documented in a study of cytomegalovirus exposure and HLA in healthy donors. Worth noting for this clone: Its antigen is undetermined.

Whole-study findings and limits: An observed cluster of highly shared sequence variants was recorded as a likely sequencing artifact.

The CDR3 covers 13 residues. Trimming cost V 11 bases and J 2 bases; bases outside gene matches: 7. CDR1 is LNHDA and CDR2 is SQIVND in the germline V gene (reference sequence). Amplification used 60 Vbeta primers and 13 Jbeta primers. Profiling relied on immunoSEQ multiplex PCR, and the TCRdb table lists in-frame clones only, not all of them. This sample has under 150,000 clones, with about 80% found just once. Sequencing was performed on PBMCs. This TCR came from a man aged 18 to 35 in good health and CMV-seronegative. The chain couples TRBV19 to TRBJ2-3; TRBD1 aligns across 7 bases. DNA of the CDR3: TGTGCCGCCTGGGACAGAGCCACAGATACGCAGTATTTT. It yields the protein CAAWDRATDTQYF.